This T cell receptor (beta chain) derives from a study of blood T cell repertoires in COVID-19. The ends were cut back, 5 bases at V and 4 bases at J, with 6 bases in the middle. Germline CDR1 and CDR2: MDHEN and SYDVKM. The CDR3 has 12 residues. The repertoire was sequenced with immunoSEQ multiplex PCR; TCRdb's copy has only in-frame clones and lacks some. The sample has approximately 65,000 clones; approximately 80% are singletons. This chain links TRBV28 with TRBJ1-5; no reliable D call. The clonotype originates from a middle-aged woman with acute COVID-19. Sequencing was performed on PBMCs or T cells enriched from blood (not recorded which). Here the CDR3 DNA reads TGTGCCAGCAGTCCTCTTAATCAGCCCCAGCATTTT. It specifies CASSPLNQPQHF.